Sequencing of this T cell receptor (beta chain) was carried out in a study of response to subunit inactivated influenza vaccine. Comments on this clonotype: Its antigen is still unknown.

The V end was cut by 1 base, the J end by 8 bases, with 11 bases between. Germline loops: CDR1 SEHNR, CDR2 FQNEAQ (reference sequence). The CDR3 runs 13 residues. The study, taken as a whole, reports: Authors suggested each seasonal influenza vaccination recruits few new T cells.

TCRdb itself ran the RT-PCR reads through MiXCR, one entry per CDR3 protein. Of fewer than 600,000 distinct CDR3 sequences detected, approximately 7.7% appear once; the ten largest clones hold about an eighth. The rearrangement links TRBV7-9 to TRBJ1-1; unclear D gene. The sequenced sample was PBMCs from blood, obtained less than 25 months after vaccination. This TCR was recovered from a man aged 50 to 69 who received an inactivated influenza vaccine. CDR3: CASSLEGGLEAFF. Written as DNA, the CDR3 is TGTGCCAGCAGCTTAGAAGGTGGCTTAGAAGCTTTCTTT.